This T cell receptor beta chain was found in a study of graft-versus-host responses after intestinal transplantation. Overall study: Once they had received anti-thymocyte globulin induction, all recipients took tacrolimus and steroids for approximately 3 years. Study-wide points: The presence of high graft-versus-host to host-versus-graft clonal ratios in allografts characterized patients with graft-donor T cell macrochimerism. Recipient marrow showed GvH clones, some seen first in ileum or blood.

Clones were read by immunoSEQ multiplex PCR, and TCRdb kept only the in-frame ones, dropping some. The sample lists roughly 25,000 clones; around 94% were seen once. In regard to this clone: What it binds is not known.

The CDR3 runs 15 residues. Losses at the gene ends were 6 bases for V and 4 bases for J; bases not matched to a gene: 9. Germline assignment: CDR1 MNHNS and CDR2 SASEGT. The source was PBMCs, collected 30 days after intestinal transplant. This sequence originates from a human patient who received an intestinal transplant, so some T cells may come from the graft donor. This sequence joins TRBV6-1 and TRBJ2-1; 7 bases are a match to TRBD1. The CDR3 here is CASRPQGTRYNEQFF. The CDR3 bases are TGTGCCAGCAGGCCACAGGGGACCCGTTACAATGAGCAGTTCTTC.